The 32 T cell receptor beta chains listed next were all sequenced from one sample in a study of blood T cell repertoires in COVID-19. Here immunoSEQ multiplex PCR was the method, and the copy in TCRdb shows in-frame clones only, minus some. Of about 250,000 clones in the sample, 70% to 85% were seen once. The sequenced material came from peripheral blood. These receptors all come from a woman aged 40 to 50 with active or convalescent COVID-19.

This clone has just a few counts. The V and J genes are TRBV4-1 and TRBJ2-5, with D possibly being TRBD2 (5 bases). Deletions cut 0 bases from V and 6 bases from J, with 14 bases between. Germline V gives CDR1 MGHRA, CDR2 YSYEKL. There are 15 residues in the CDR3. The CDR3 spells CASSQDLGGRQTQYF. The CDR3 nucleotides are TGCGCCAGCAGCCAAGATCTTGGAGGCCGGCAGACCCAGTACTTC.

This sequence joins TRBV18 and TRBJ2-2; the D is unclear. Germline CDR1 KGHSH, CDR2 LQKENI. Deletions cut 1 base from V and 0 bases from J, with 12 bases between. The CDR3 spans 17 residues. CDR3: CASSPRNVRTNTGELFF. The CDR3 DNA reads TGTGCCAGCTCACCACGAAATGTCAGGACGAACACCGGGGAGCTGTTTTTT.

This chain joins TRBV10-1 and TRBJ2-2, with 8 bases fitting TRBD1. With V trimmed by 6 bases and J by 6 bases, 3 bases remained unmatched. The CDR3 loop spans 13 amino acids. Germline V gene data show CDR1 as WNHNN and CDR2 as SYGVQD (reference sequence). The CDR3 coding sequence is TGCGCCAGCAGCTTACAGGGGGCCGGGGAGCTGTTTTTT. This codes for CASSLQGAGELFF.

This chain links TRBV6-6 with TRBJ1-5; a weak D match, TRBD1 (5 bases). The CDR3 has 13 amino acids. Germline V gene sequence: CDR1 MNHNY, CDR2 SVGAGI (reference sequence). V lost 2 bases, J lost 6 bases, and 8 bases lay in between. For the CDR3, the DNA is TGTGCCAGCAGTTACGGGGGGGTTCAGCCCCAGCATTTT. This gives the protein CASSYGGVQPQHF.

The V call is TRBV12-5, the J call TRBJ1-5, with D perhaps TRBD1 (5 bases). The CDR3 length is 15 residues. Germline V lookup: CDR1 LGHNT, CDR2 FRNRAP. V was clipped by 6 bases and J by 0 bases, with 12 bases between them. The CDR3 here is CASGTRGYSNQPQHF. In DNA, the CDR3 is TGTGCTAGTGGGACTAGGGGTTATAGCAATCAGCCCCAGCATTTT.

In the case of this clone: This sample includes further DNA sequences coding for the same CDR3. The chain joins TRBV5-1 to TRBJ1-2; 7 positions agree with TRBD1. J was trimmed by 2 bases and V by 0 bases; bases with no gene match: 4. Germline V CDR1 and CDR2: SGHRS, YFSETQ. The CDR3 is made up of 15 amino acids. Written as DNA, the CDR3 is TGCGCCAGCAGCTTGGAACAGGGGAAAAACTATGGCTACACCTTC. Translation: CASSLEQGKNYGYTF.

This chain joins TRBV5-1 and TRBJ1-5, with a possible D match to TRBD1 (5 bases). CDR1 and CDR2 (germline): SGHRS, YFSETQ. The CDR3 sequence is 14 residues long. Trimming stripped 0 bases from V and 5 bases from J, with 9 bases between. The CDR3 nucleotides are TGCGCCAGCAGCTTGGCCGGGGGAGATCAGCCCCAGCATTTT. Translating gives CASSLAGGDQPQHF.

This clone has a handful of counts. The J gene is TRBJ1-5, the V gene TRBV3-1 (or the pseudogene TRBV3-2), with 8 bases lining up with TRBD1. The length of the CDR3 is 14 residues. Germline lookup yields CDR1 LGHDT and CDR2 YNNKEL (reference sequence). The junction had 3 bases not matched to a gene; V was cut back by 2 bases and J by 6 bases. The CDR3 protein is CASSQQGAGQPQHF. The CDR3 DNA reads TGTGCCAGCAGCCAACAGGGGGCAGGTCAGCCCCAGCATTTT.

There are a few counts of this clone. This rearrangement joins TRBV18 to TRBJ1-6; a weak D match, TRBD1 (5 bases). V dropped 5 bases and J dropped 7 bases, with 15 bases sitting between them. Germline CDR1 is KGHSH and CDR2 is LQKENI. The CDR3 has 15 amino acids. CDR3 in DNA: TGTGCCAGCTCAACCCGGGGGGAGAGCAATTCACCCCTCCACTTT. It yields the protein CASSTRGESNSPLHF.

The chain joins TRBV30 to TRBJ1-1; 8 bases are shared with TRBD1. After removal of 8 bases from V and 7 bases from J, the junction contained 0 bases not matched to a gene. The CDR3 sequence is 9 residues long. Germline V gene lookup returns CDR1 GTSNPN and CDR2 SVGIG (reference sequence). The CDR3: CAGQGEAFF. The CDR3 bases are TGTGCCGGACAGGGTGAAGCTTTCTTT.

The chain links TRBV6-5 to TRBJ1-5; possibly TRBD1 for D (6 bases). CDR3 length equals 14 residues. V was cut by 8 bases and J by 7 bases, with 18 bases left in between. Germline V CDR1 and CDR2: MNHEY, SVGAGI. In DNA, the CDR3 is TGTGCCAGCCAATTGAACAGGGAGGGCCAGCCCCAGCATTTT. Translated, it gives CASQLNREGQPQHF.

The V and J genes are TRBV7-2 and TRBJ1-3; D ambiguous. V gave up 0 bases and J gave up 4 bases, with 4 bases separating them. The CDR3 extends over 13 amino acids. Germline V CDR1 and CDR2: SGHTA, FQGNSA. The CDR3: CASSLAGGNTIYF. CDR3 sequence (DNA): TGTGCCAGCAGCTTAGCGGGCGGAAACACCATATATTTT.

The gene calls are TRBV3-1 (or the pseudogene TRBV3-2) and TRBJ2-1; 7 bases fit TRBD1. The CDR3 extends over 13 amino acids. Per the germline V gene, CDR1 is LGHDT and CDR2 is YNNKEL (reference sequence). The ends lost 6 bases at V and 6 bases at J; junction bases unmatched: 5. Here the CDR3 DNA reads TGTGCCAGCAGACAGACAGGGCTCAATGAGCAGTTCTTC. It translates to CASRQTGLNEQFF.

This rearrangement joins TRBV28 to TRBJ2-5; D is undetermined. The germline V gene has CDR1 MDHEN and CDR2 SYDVKM. CDR3 length: 16 residues. Trimming shortened V by 0 bases and J by 5 bases, and 16 bases separated the two germline ends. CDR3 sequence (DNA): TGTGCCAGCAGTTTATGGCCTCGGTCCGGAGAGGAGACCCAGTACTTC. Translating it yields CASSLWPRSGEETQYF.

This clone was detected a few times. V gene TRBV11-1 combines with J gene TRBJ2-5; 7 bases are shared with TRBD2. V trimming: 0 bases; J trimming: 0 bases; junction bases outside the gene matches: 10. In germline, CDR1 is SGHAT, CDR2 FQDESV (reference sequence). This CDR3 is 18 amino acids long. The CDR3 is CASSLAGYAGVYQETQYF. CDR3 nucleotides: TGTGCCAGCAGCTTAGCTGGGTACGCGGGGGTATACCAAGAGACCCAGTACTTC. Full variable domain (remainder filled in from reference TRBV11-1 and TRBJ2-5): EAEVAQSPRYKITEKSQAVAFWCDPISGHATLYWYRQILGQGPELLVQFQDESVVDDSQLPKDRFSAERLKGVDSTLKIQPAELGDSAMYLCASSLAGYAGVYQETQYFGPGTRLLVL.

The chain carries TRBV6-2 or TRBV6-3 and TRBJ1-1; D unclear. The CDR3 is made up of 13 amino acids. Trimming removed 6 bases at V and 0 bases at J, with 8 bases between. From germline, CDR1 is MNHEY and CDR2 SVGEGT. The CDR3 loop is CASSQIVNTEAFF. CDR3 in DNA: TGTGCCAGCAGCCAGATAGTGAACACTGAAGCTTTCTTT.

The CDR3 is CASSVASGGANEQFF. The CDR3, as DNA: TGTGCCAGCAGCGTAGCTAGCGGGGGGGCTAATGAGCAGTTCTTC. The chain is built from TRBV9 and TRBJ2-1; 12 bases agree with TRBD2. In germline, CDR1 is SGDLS, CDR2 YYNGEE. The V segment lost 0 bases and the J segment 7 bases; nucleotides outside the gene matches: 2. The CDR3 has 15 amino acids.

This clone was counted once. This sequence joins TRBV2 and TRBJ1-1, with a possible D match to TRBD1 (5 bases). V lost 4 bases and J lost 0, with 9 bases in between. This CDR3 spans 14 amino acids. Germline loops: CDR1 SNHLY, CDR2 FYNNEI. The CDR3 region has the DNA TGTGCCAGCAGTGCCCCAGGGATGAACACTGAAGCTTTCTTT. Protein: CASSAPGMNTEAFF.

The J gene is TRBJ1-4, the V gene TRBV5-4; 8 bases are shared with TRBD1. Germline CDR1 and CDR2: SGHNT and YYREEE (reference sequence). The CDR3 is made up of 16 amino acids. Germline trimming cut 4 bases from V and 0 bases from J; bases unmatched to any gene: 5. The CDR3 sequence: CASSNQGATTNEKLFF. CDR3 sequence (DNA): TGTGCCAGCAGCAATCAGGGGGCCACAACTAATGAAAAACTGTTTTTT.

This CDR3 is CASRDLGGTDEQYF. The DNA of the CDR3 is TGTGCCAGCAGGGACTTAGGAGGCACCGACGAGCAGTACTTC. This chain links TRBV6-5 with TRBJ2-7; possibly TRBD2 for D (5 bases). Germline V CDR1 and CDR2: MNHEY, SVGAGI. The length of the CDR3 is 14 residues. Trimming cost V 6 bases and J 5 bases, with 17 bases left between them.

The chain links TRBV30 to TRBJ1-2; D perhaps matches TRBD1 (6 bases). V was pared by 4 bases and J by 13 bases, with 31 bases between. The CDR3 length is 16 residues. CDR1 and CDR2 (germline): GTSNPN, SVGIG (reference sequence). CDR3 protein: CAWNVWRAGVSQRGTF. The CDR3 nucleotides are TGTGCCTGGAACGTTTGGCGGGCAGGGGTCTCCCAGAGGGGCACCTTC.

The J gene is TRBJ2-1, the V gene TRBV3-1 (or the pseudogene TRBV3-2); no clear D gene. The V gene's germline CDR1 is LGHDT and CDR2 YNNKEL (reference sequence). V lost 1 base, J lost 0 bases, and 13 bases lay in between. This CDR3 has 17 residues. The CDR3 DNA reads TGTGCCAGCAGCCAAGCGGGTGCGTTAAGCTCCTACAATGAGCAGTTCTTC. Translated: CASSQAGALSSYNEQFF.

The chain couples TRBV5-5 to TRBJ2-5; weak D call: TRBD1 (5 bases). The V end lost 0 bases, the J end lost 5 bases, and 14 bases lay between the germline ends. The CDR3 consists of 15 residues. The germline V gene has CDR1 SGHKS and CDR2 YYEKEE (reference sequence). CDR3 region: CASSLEWGAGETQYF. The CDR3, as DNA: TGTGCCAGCAGCTTGGAGTGGGGCGCCGGGGAGACCCAGTACTTC.

J is TRBJ1-5 and V is TRBV6-5, with 7 positions matching TRBD1. With V trimmed by 11 bases and J by 4 bases, 8 bases remained unmatched. This CDR3 has 13 amino acids. Per germline, CDR1 MNHEY and CDR2 SVGAGI. The CDR3 region is CAVNRGVNQPQHF. CDR3 DNA: TGTGCCGTGAACAGGGGTGTGAATCAGCCCCAGCATTTT.

The gene calls are TRBV12-3 or TRBV12-4 and TRBJ2-2; weak D call: TRBD2 (6 bases). CDR3 length: 13 amino acids. V shed 5 bases and J shed 7 bases, with 11 bases lying between them. The CDR3 coding sequence is TGTGCCAGCAGTCGGAGGGCGGACGGGGAGCTGTTTTTT. It specifies CASSRRADGELFF.

V and J are TRBV28 and TRBJ1-5; perhaps TRBD1 as D (6 bases). V dropped 6 bases and J dropped 5 bases, with 14 bases sitting between them. The CDR3 is 14 residues long. The germline gives CDR1 MDHEN, CDR2 SYDVKM. The CDR3 loop reads CASRAGGAYQPQHF. DNA of the CDR3: TGTGCCAGCAGGGCTGGGGGGGCTTATCAGCCCCAGCATTTT.

On this clone: Additional DNA sequences in this sample encode the identical CDR3. This chain connects TRBV9 to TRBJ2-7; no firm D call. The CDR3 is made up of 14 amino acids. CDR1 is SGDLS, CDR2 YYNGEE, per germline. Between the trimmed V and J ends, which lost 3 bases and 1 base, there was a span of 11 bases. Here the CDR3 DNA reads TGTGCCAGCAGCGCCGGTTTCTTATCCTACGAGCAGTACTTC. Amino acid sequence: CASSAGFLSYEQYF.

The chain combines TRBV10-3 with TRBJ1-2, with a tentative D call TRBD1 (6 bases). The CDR3 length is 13 residues. V was clipped by 6 bases and J by 4 bases, with 12 bases between them. Germline CDR1 is ENHRY and CDR2 is SYGVKD. CDR3 sequence (DNA): TGTGCCATCAGGTTCGACAGGTCCTATGGCTACACCTTC. It is translated as CAIRFDRSYGYTF.

The V call is TRBV27, the J call TRBJ1-6; D remains unclear. Germline assignment: CDR1 MNHEY and CDR2 SMNVEV (reference sequence). Trimming stripped 2 bases from V and 7 bases from J, with 12 bases between. The CDR3 sequence is 15 residues long. The CDR3, as DNA: TGTGCCAGCAGTTTAAGAGGGATAGGGAATTCACCCCTCCACTTT. Protein: CASSLRGIGNSPLHF.

The CDR3 DNA is TGCGCCAGCAGTCAATCGCAAAACCCAGGGAATATGGACTATGGCTACACCTTC. This encodes CASSQSQNPGNMDYGYTF. The V and J genes are TRBV23-1 and TRBJ1-2, with D perhaps TRBD1 (5 bases). TRBV23-1 is reported as an ORF; its role is uncertain. V lost 0 bases, J lost 3 bases, and 20 bases lay in between. The CDR3 extends over 18 amino acids.

V gene TRBV25-1 combines with J gene TRBJ2-7, with 8 bases that match TRBD2. CDR1 is MGHDK, CDR2 SYGVNS, per germline. This CDR3 comprises 16 residues. Germline trimming cut 2 bases from V and 2 bases from J; bases unmatched to any gene: 8. In DNA form, the CDR3 reads TGTGCCAGCAGTGAAGGACTCGAGCGGGGGACCTACGAGCAGTACTTC. Translating gives CASSEGLERGTYEQYF.

V usage is TRBV25-1 and J usage is TRBJ1-2, with 7 bases lining up with TRBD1. The germline V gene encodes CDR1 MGHDK and CDR2 SYGVNS. J gave up 4 bases and V 3 bases, and 5 bases lay outside the gene matches. The CDR3 runs to 14 residues. This CDR3 reads CASSDAGQVYGYTF. Written as DNA, the CDR3 is TGTGCCAGCAGTGATGCCGGACAGGTCTATGGCTACACCTTC.